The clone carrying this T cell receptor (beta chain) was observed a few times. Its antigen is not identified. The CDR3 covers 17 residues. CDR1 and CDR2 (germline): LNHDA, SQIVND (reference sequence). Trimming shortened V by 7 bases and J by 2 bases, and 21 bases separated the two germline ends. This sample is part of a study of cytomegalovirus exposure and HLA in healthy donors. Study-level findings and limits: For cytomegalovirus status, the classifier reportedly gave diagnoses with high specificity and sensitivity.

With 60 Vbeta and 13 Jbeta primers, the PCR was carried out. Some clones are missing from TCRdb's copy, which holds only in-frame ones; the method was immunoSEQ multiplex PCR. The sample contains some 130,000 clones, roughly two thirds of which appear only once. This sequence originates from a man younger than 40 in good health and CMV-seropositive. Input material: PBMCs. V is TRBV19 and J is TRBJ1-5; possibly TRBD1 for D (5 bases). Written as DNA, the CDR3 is TGTGCCAGTACCTTAGTGGCAGGGTTTGGTGGCAATCAGCCCCAGCATTTT. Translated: CASTLVAGFGGNQPQHF. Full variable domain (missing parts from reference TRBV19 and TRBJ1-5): DGGITQSPKYLFRKEGQNVTLSCEQNLNHDAMYWYRQDPGQGLRLIYYSQIVNDFQKGDIAEGYSVSREKKESFPLTVTSAQKNPTAFYLCASTLVAGFGGNQPQHFGDGTRLSIL.